This section outlines one T cell receptor (beta chain) sequence together with its context. This clonotype was observed a single time. Its antigen remains undetermined. No much larger clone is present one base from it, and per-base qualities are unavailable. From its cysteine to its phenylalanine, the CDR3 spans 14 amino acids. Just the 42-base CDR3 DNA is kept, in frame starting at base 1. The germline V gene (reference sequence) provides CDR1 DFQATT and CDR2 SNEGSKA. From V the trimming removes 5 bases and from J it removes 1 base, while the gene matches leave 4 bases of the junction unaccounted for. Donors were under 40 systemically healthy Caucasian individuals from Russia aged roughly 6 to 90 years. Each donor gave around 9.5 milliliters of peripheral blood, collected into EDTA-treated Vacutainer tubes. Ficoll-Paque density-gradient centrifugation was used to isolate PBMCs, with at least 6 million per sample. Total RNA, at least 5 micrograms per sample, was extracted from PBMCs with Trizol reagent. For every donor, an aliquot of PBMCs went through flow cytometry to measure the percentages of naive CD45RAhigh/CD27high T cells.

The data were obtained in a study of blood T cells in healthy people across ages (dated by TCRdb to the mid-2010s). About the study as a whole: In model experiments, template switching captured about one uniquely barcoded TCR beta cDNA molecule for every two T cells. To track age-related changes in TCR beta repertoire diversity, the study relied on deep sequencing normalized with unique cDNA molecular identifiers. The donors were divided into four age groups: young (average about 15 years), middle-aged (about 40), aged (roughly 66) and long-lived (roughly 86). Donors of different ages were randomly distributed across sequencing lanes to avoid experimental bias. For two donors (one aged 18 to 30 and one aged 80 or older), the study analyzed two additional independent replicas of 1 million unique cDNA reads from the same blood draw.

Library construction relied on 5' RACE. Data came from an Illumina HiSeq 2500. A second PCR of about 7 to 12 cycles was run with a J-beta primer mix and a sample-barcoded 5' primer. Each TCR beta cDNA molecule received a unique molecular identifier from a template-switch 5' adaptor carrying 12 random nucleotides. At least 2.5 million CDR3-containing paired-end reads were obtained from each sample. First-strand cDNA was synthesized from all RNA with the Mint cDNA synthesis kit, primed by a TRBC-specific oligonucleotide. Following uracil-DNA glycosylase treatment, a first 18-cycle PCR with universal primers M1SS and BC2_uni_R was performed on all cDNA. From the authors' description of their analysis: Each sample was normalized by randomly selecting 1 million high-quality reads, each carrying a distinct molecular identifier. Reads with shared molecular identifiers were discarded instead of being binned into consensus sequences. MiTCR, with a Q25 quality threshold and the strictest error-elimination algorithm, was used for CDR3 identification, clonotype clustering and error correction. A nonparametric unseen species model using Euler transformation provided a lower-bound estimate of total TCR beta diversity. In-frame beta chains were kept once TCRdb had trimmed the public reads at Q25 with fastp and called clones with MiXCR. When rows share a CDR3 protein, they turn into one entry using the most common DNA and genes. None of the V and J calls come from the authors' own analysis; TCRdb made them. This sample comprises approximately 1.5 million distinct CDR3 sequences, about 45% of them detected only once. Of the sample, under 5% falls within the top ten clones.

Summary of the overall study and its limitations: Because the CMV infection status of the donors was unknown, age-related changes in expanded clonotypes may potentially have been confounded. Estimates of total diversity based on one million sequenced T cells were regarded as lower bounds and as underestimates. Compared with the aged group, the long-lived group had more naive CD4+ T cells, fewer expanded clones and increased TCR diversity, a pattern suggesting age selection. A strong correlation was found between observed TCR beta diversity and the percentage of naive T cells measured by flow cytometry. Conclusive comparison of naive and antigen-experienced compartments was prevented by the profiling of bulk unsorted PBMCs. As age increased, observed TCR beta diversity per million T cells dropped in a roughly linear way, and a significant reduction was already evident by age 40.

This TCR was sampled from a young woman in good health. The V and J genes are TRBV20-1 and TRBJ2-3; 9 middle bases align to TRBD1. Sequencing was done on a sample of blood. The DNA reads TGCAGTGCTCTCCGGACAGGGGGCACAGATACGCAGTATTTT. It translates to CSALRTGGTDTQYF.